These 7 T cell receptor beta chains were sequenced from one sample in a study of T cell responses to AZD1222 COVID-19 vaccine. Sequencing was performed with immunoSEQ multiplex PCR; in TCRdb, only in-frame clones are kept and a portion is missing. The table includes 95,000 to 130,000 clones, 88% detected once. Sequencing used peripheral blood, obtained on day 0 of AZD1222 vaccination. These receptors originate from an adult in good health.

The V gene is TRBV7-8, the J gene TRBJ1-2; TRBD1 might be the D (5 bases). The germline CDR1 and CDR2 sequences are SGHVS and FQNEAQ. Trimming removed 5 bases from V and 2 bases from J, with 12 bases in between. This CDR3 comprises 14 residues. CDR3 sequence reads: CASSRRDPNYGYTF. The CDR3 nucleotides are TGTGCCAGCAGCCGCCGGGACCCCAACTATGGCTACACCTTC.

The chain employs TRBV12-5 and TRBJ1-6, with D uncertain. The CDR3 spans 16 residues. The V end was cut by 2 bases, the J end by 9 bases, with 17 bases between. In germline, CDR1 is LGHNT, CDR2 FRNRAP. CDR3 in DNA: TGTGCTAGTGGTTTGCGAGGGAGGGCCCTAGTTTCACCCCTCCACTTT. Protein: CASGLRGRALVSPLHF.

V usage is TRBV18 and J usage is TRBJ1-5; D is undetermined. Trimming took 5 bases from V and 4 from J, leaving 9 bases between them. The germline gives CDR1 KGHSH, CDR2 LQKENI. The CDR3 is 13 residues long. CDR3 sequence (DNA): TGTGCCAGCTCATCGGCCGGAAATCAGCCCCAGCATTTT. Amino acid sequence: CASSSAGNQPQHF.

V usage is TRBV6-5 and J usage is TRBJ2-1; D is possibly TRBD1 (6 bases). There are 14 residues in the CDR3. V shed 0 bases and J shed 7 bases, with 10 bases lying between them. Germline V gene data show CDR1 as MNHEY and CDR2 as SVGAGI. The CDR3 DNA sequence: TGTGCCAGCAGTTACTCAGACAGGATGAATGAGCAGTTCTTC. Amino acids: CASSYSDRMNEQFF.

V and J are TRBV21-1 and TRBJ1-2; the D call in the table, TRBD1, was not verified against the DNA. TRBV21-1 is listed as a pseudogene. This CDR3 has 15 amino acids. The CDR3 DNA reads as TGTGCCGTCAGAGGGGGGAACGGGACAGACACTGGCTACACCTTC. Its translation: CAVRGGNGTDTGYTF.

The rearrangement links TRBV5-6 to TRBJ1-2; no clear D gene. This CDR3 spans 16 amino acids. Per the germline V gene, CDR1 is SGHDT and CDR2 is YYEEEE. V lost 2 bases to trimming and J lost 4 bases, with 18 bases between them. The DNA of the CDR3 is TGTGCCAGCAGCTTAGTGGACCTCGTTTTGACCTATGGCTACACCTTC. It translates to CASSLVDLVLTYGYTF.

The chain recombines TRBV6-5 with TRBJ1-2; 10 bases agree with TRBD1. The germline V gene encodes CDR1 MNHEY and CDR2 SVGAGI. V lost 2 bases and J lost 0; bases outside the gene matches: 3. This CDR3 spans 16 amino acids. The CDR3 protein is CASSYGTGASNYGYTF. Here the CDR3 DNA reads TGTGCCAGCAGTTACGGGACAGGGGCTTCTAACTATGGCTACACCTTC.